Sequencing of this T cell receptor (beta chain) was carried out in a study of tumor-infiltrating lymphocytes in primary liver carcinoma. Germline DNA was extracted alongside blood RNA, which was obtained from unsorted whole blood. Germline V gives CDR1 MNHEY, CDR2 SVGEGT. V dropped 0 bases and J dropped 5 bases, with 4 bases sitting between them. CDR3 length equals 12 residues. This clonotype turned up a few times. The researchers produced TCR beta cDNA from around 0.5 ug total RNA with a constant-region primer. Slightly modified ARM-PCR served as the procedure for the TCR beta libraries. These libraries came from three rounds of nested multiplex PCR. The first two PCR rounds used TRBV1-TRBV30 primers with a Cbeta primer, 9 to 11 cycles each. Via MiXCR, TCRdb re-called the multiplex PCR reads, giving one row per CDR3 protein. The sample lists 330,000 or so distinct CDR3 sequences; less than 65% were seen once.

The TCR comes from a middle-aged man with primary liver carcinoma and hepatitis B virus infection. The V and J genes are TRBV6-2 or TRBV6-3 and TRBJ1-2; D unresolved. The sample was peripheral blood. The CDR3 DNA follows: TGTGCCAGCAGTTACTCGCAGTATGGCTACACCTTC. Residues: CASSYSQYGYTF.